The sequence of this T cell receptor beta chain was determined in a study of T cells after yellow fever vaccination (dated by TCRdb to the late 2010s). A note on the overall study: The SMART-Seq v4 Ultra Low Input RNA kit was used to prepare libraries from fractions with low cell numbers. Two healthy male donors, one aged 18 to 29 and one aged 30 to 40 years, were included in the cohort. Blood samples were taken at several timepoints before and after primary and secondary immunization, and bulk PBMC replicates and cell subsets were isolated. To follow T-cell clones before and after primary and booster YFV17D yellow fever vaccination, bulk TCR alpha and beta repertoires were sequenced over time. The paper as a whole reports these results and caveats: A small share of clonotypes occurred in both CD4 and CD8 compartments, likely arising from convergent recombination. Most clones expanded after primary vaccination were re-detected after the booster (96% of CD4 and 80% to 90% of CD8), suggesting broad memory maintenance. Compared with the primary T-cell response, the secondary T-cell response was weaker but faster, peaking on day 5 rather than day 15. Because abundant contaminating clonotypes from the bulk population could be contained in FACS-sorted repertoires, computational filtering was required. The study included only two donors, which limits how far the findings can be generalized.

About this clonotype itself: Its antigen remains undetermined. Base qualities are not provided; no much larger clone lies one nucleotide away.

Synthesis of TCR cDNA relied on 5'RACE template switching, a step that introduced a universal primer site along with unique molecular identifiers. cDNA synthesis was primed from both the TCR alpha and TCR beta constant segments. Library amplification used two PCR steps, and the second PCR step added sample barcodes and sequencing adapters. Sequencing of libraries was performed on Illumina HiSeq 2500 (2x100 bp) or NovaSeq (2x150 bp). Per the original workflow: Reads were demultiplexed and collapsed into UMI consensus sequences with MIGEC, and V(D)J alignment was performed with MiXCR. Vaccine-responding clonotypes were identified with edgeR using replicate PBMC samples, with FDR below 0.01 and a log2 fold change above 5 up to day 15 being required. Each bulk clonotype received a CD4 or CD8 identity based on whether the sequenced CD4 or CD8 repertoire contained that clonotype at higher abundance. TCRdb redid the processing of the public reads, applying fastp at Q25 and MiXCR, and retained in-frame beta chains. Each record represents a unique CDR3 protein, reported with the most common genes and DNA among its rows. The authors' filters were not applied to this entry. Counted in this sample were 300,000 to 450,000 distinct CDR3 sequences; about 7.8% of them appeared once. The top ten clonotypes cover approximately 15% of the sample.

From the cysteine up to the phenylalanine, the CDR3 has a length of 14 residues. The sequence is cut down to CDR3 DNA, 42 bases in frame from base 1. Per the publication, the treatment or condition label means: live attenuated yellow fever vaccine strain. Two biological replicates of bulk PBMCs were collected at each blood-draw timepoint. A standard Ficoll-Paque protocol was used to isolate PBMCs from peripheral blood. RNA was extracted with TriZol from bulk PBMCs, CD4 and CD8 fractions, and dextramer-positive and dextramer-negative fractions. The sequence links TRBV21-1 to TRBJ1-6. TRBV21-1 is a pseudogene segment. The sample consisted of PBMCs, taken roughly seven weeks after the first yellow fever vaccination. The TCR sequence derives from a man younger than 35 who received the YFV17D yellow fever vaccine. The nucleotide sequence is TGTGCCAGGAATCGGCAGCTGTATAATTCACCCCTCCACTTT. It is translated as CARNRQLYNSPLHF.